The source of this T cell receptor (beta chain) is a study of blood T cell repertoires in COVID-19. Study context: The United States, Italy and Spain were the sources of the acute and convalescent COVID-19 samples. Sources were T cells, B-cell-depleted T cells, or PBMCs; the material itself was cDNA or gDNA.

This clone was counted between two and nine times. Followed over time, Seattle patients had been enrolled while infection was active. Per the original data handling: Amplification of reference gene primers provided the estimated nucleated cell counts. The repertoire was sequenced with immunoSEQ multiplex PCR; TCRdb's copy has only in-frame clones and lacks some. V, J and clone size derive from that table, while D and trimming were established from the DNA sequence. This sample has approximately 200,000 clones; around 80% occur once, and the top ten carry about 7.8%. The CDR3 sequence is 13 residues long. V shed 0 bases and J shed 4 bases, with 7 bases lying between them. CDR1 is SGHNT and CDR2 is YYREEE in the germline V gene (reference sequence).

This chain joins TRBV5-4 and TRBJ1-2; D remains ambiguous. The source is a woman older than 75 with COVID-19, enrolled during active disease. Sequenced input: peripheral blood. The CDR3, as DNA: TGTGCCAGCAGCTTGGACCACATCTATGGCTACACCTTC. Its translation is CASSLDHIYGYTF.